These T cell receptor beta chains were read from a single sample in a study of blood T cell repertoires in COVID-19. Here immunoSEQ multiplex PCR was the method, and the copy in TCRdb shows in-frame clones only, minus some. The table has approximately 150,000 clones, roughly 89% seen once. The sequenced material came from peripheral blood. Receptors originate from a woman aged 45-65 years with acute or convalescent COVID-19. The CDR3 runs from the conserved cysteine through the conserved F or W. Fields, in order: clone size, V gene, D gene, J gene, CDR3 DNA, CDR3 protein. D genes are given only for firm matches. For some rows the clone size is stated as once, few or many, or as a class when expanded; others skip it.

-	TRBV9	-	TRBJ2-5	TGTGCCAGCAGCGTAGGCACGGCAGGGGCGCCCTACCAAGAGACCCAGTACTTC	CASSVGTAGAPYQETQYF
-	TRBV6-5	-	TRBJ1-2	TGTGCCAGCAGTTACCAGGATTCTAACTATGGCTACACCTTC	CASSYQDSNYGYTF
-	TRBV29-1	-	TRBJ1-1	TGCAGCGTCACCCCCCGGTACACTGAAGCTTTCTTT	CSVTPRYTEAFF
-	TRBV24-1	TRBD1	TRBJ2-1	TGTGCCACCAGTGAACACGGACAGGGCTTCTACAATGAGCAGTTCTTC	CATSEHGQGFYNEQFF
-	TRBV19	-	TRBJ2-3	TGTGCCAGTAGTTCAGGGCTACATGGAGATACGCAGTATTTT	CASSSGLHGDTQYF
-	TRBV6-1	TRBD1	TRBJ2-1	TGTGCCAGCAGTGAAGCGGTATCGGACAGGGTGATTTCAGAACAGTTCTTC	CASSEAVSDRVISEQFF
-	TRBV5-4	TRBD1	TRBJ1-1	TGTGCCAGCAGGACACAGGGGGCGAACACTGAAGCTTTCTTT	CASRTQGANTEAFF
few	TRBV9	TRBD1	TRBJ1-1	TGTGCCAGCAGCGTATGGGACAGTAACACTGAAGCTTTCTTT	CASSVWDSNTEAFF
-	TRBV5-6	-	TRBJ2-1	TGTGCCAGCAGCTTGGGGACAGCCCTTGCCTACAATGAGCAGTTCTTC	CASSLGTALAYNEQFF
-	TRBV7-2	-	TRBJ2-3	TGTGCCAGCAGCTTCGGTAGCGGCACAGATACGCAGTATTTT	CASSFGSGTDTQYF
-	TRBV6-5	-	TRBJ2-5	TGTGCCAGCAAGGTCAGACAGAGAGAGACCCAGTACTTC	CASKVRQRETQYF
-	TRBV5-1	TRBD1	TRBJ1-2	TGCGCCAGCAGCTATGGACAGGGAAGGGGATTGGACTATGGCTACACCTTC	CASSYGQGRGLDYGYTF
-	TRBV6-2/TRBV6-3	TRBD2	TRBJ2-1	TGTGCCAGCAGTTACGACCACCGACTAGCGGGAGGTTCGAGCTCCTACAATGAGCAGTTCTTC	CASSYDHRLAGGSSSYNEQFF
-	TRBV19	-	TRBJ2-7	TGTGCCAGTAGTATAGGACAGCACACCTACGAGCAGTACTTC	CASSIGQHTYEQYF
-	TRBV29-1	-	TRBJ2-4	TGCAGCGTTGAAGGCGGCGGTGGAAGTGACATTCAGTACTTC	CSVEGGGGSDIQYF